This TCR beta chain stems from a study of T cells of healthy individuals. In its sample, this clonotype was seen many times. CDR3 length equals 15 residues. Trimming cost V 7 bases and J 3 bases, with 16 bases left between them. Germline V lookup: CDR1 MDHEN, CDR2 SYDVKM. TCRdb reprocessed the 5' RACE reads with MiXCR, giving one entry per CDR3 protein. The profile shows 60,000 to 75,000 distinct CDR3 sequences, roughly 17% of them singletons. The chain has TRBV28 and TRBJ2-1, with D perhaps matching TRBD2 (8 bases). The TCR sequence derives from a human donor in good health. The CDR3 region is CASKRGGQNYNEQFF. CDR3 in DNA: TGTGCCAGCAAACGGGGGGGACAGAACTACAATGAGCAGTTCTTC.